The entry below describes one T cell receptor (beta chain). As yet, its antigen is unknown. From germline, CDR1 is MNHNS and CDR2 SASEGT. The V gene lost 8 bases and the J gene lost 1 base, with 12 bases spanning the gap. The CDR3 consists of 13 residues. The record originates from a study of neoadjuvant nivolumab and ipilimumab in lung cancer. Study information: The combination arm added day-1 ipilimumab 1 mg/kg to nivolumab 3 mg/kg on days 1, 15, 29.

The assay was immunoSEQ multiplex PCR, and TCRdb's table has in-frame clones only and misses some. The sample includes 30,000 to 35,000 clones, about 92% of them seen just once. Findings and caveats of the study: Compared with tumor-adjacent uninvolved lung, resected tumors showed greater richness and clonality. Only two of four nivolumab-treated tumors gained richness and clonality by surgery. Blood richness before therapy tracked richness in tumors resected after neoadjuvant therapy.

The J gene is TRBJ2-7, the V gene TRBV6-1; maybe TRBD2 (6 bases). This sequence originates from an adult with non-small cell lung cancer. This specimen was peripheral blood, taken after neoadjuvant nivolumab, alone or with ipilimumab, at or shortly before surgery. CDR3 sequence: CASWEADSYEQYF. CDR3 sequence (DNA): TGTGCCAGCTGGGAGGCTGATTCCTACGAGCAGTACTTC.